This TCR beta chain is from a study of T cells in Graves' hyperthyroidism and ophthalmopathy. Clinical symptoms, serum thyroxine, TRAb, thyroid ultrasound and orbital computed tomography established diagnosis. General study results and limits: Patients with ophthalmopathy were separated from those with stable hyperthyroidism by a 13 V-J model. The model's output predicted ophthalmopathy at a median of approximately 6.5 months prior to onset.

TCR beta CDR3 region amplification was performed from RNA transcripts. When the TCR CDR3 underwent first-round RT-PCR, the HTBI primer set was used. TCRdb independently ran MiXCR on the multiplex PCR reads; one entry per CDR3 protein. The sample yields more than 550,000 distinct CDR3 sequences, nearly 45% seen once. This clonotype was counted only a few times. Its matching antigen is unknown. The sequenced material came from peripheral blood or thyroid tissue (not recorded which). This clonotype originated in an adult man with Graves' disease, either hyperthyroidism or ophthalmopathy (not recorded which).

DNA of the CDR3: TGCAGTGCTAGCGACATTCAATTTGGAAACACCATATATTTT. It codes for CSASDIQFGNTIYF. This chain links TRBV20-1 with TRBJ1-3; D uncertain. Trimming took 3 bases from V and 3 from J, leaving 12 bases between them. CDR3 length: 14 residues. Germline lookup yields CDR1 DFQATT and CDR2 SNEGSKA (reference sequence).